The clone carrying this T cell receptor (beta chain) was seen at least ten times. The antigen is not known. V lost 2 bases and J lost 5; bases outside the gene matches: 9. This CDR3 is built from 18 residues. The data were obtained in a study of response to subunit inactivated influenza vaccine. Study-level points and caveats: Only a handful of new T cells, the authors suggested, are recruited with each seasonal influenza vaccination.

TCRdb itself ran the RT-PCR reads through MiXCR, one entry per CDR3 protein. Of about 530,000 distinct CDR3 sequences listed, about 11% are singletons. The source of this sequence is a man aged 50-60 years who received an inactivated influenza vaccine. The rearrangement uses TRBV12-3 or TRBV12-4 and TRBJ2-3; 14 bases line up with TRBD2. The sequences come from PBMCs from blood, collected on the day of vaccination. This CDR3 is CASSLRTSGGTPQDTQYF. CDR3 nucleotides: TGTGCCAGCAGTTTACGGACTAGCGGGGGGACGCCACAAGATACGCAGTATTTT.